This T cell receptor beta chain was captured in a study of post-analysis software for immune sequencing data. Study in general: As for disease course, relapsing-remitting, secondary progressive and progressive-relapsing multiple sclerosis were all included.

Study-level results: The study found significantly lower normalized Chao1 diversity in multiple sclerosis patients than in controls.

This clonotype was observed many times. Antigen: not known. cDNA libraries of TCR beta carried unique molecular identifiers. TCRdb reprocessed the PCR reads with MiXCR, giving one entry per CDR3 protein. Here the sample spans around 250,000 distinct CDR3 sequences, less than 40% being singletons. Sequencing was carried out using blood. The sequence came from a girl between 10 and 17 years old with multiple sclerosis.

CDR3 DNA: TGTGCCAGCAGCTTAGGAACCGCCGGAGATACGCAGTATTTT. Translation: CASSLGTAGDTQYF. The rearrangement links TRBV7-9 to TRBJ2-3; no clear D gene. This CDR3 contains 14 residues. CDR1 and CDR2 from the germline V gene are SEHNR and FQNEAQ (reference sequence). Trimming stripped 1 base from V and 5 bases from J, with 10 bases between.